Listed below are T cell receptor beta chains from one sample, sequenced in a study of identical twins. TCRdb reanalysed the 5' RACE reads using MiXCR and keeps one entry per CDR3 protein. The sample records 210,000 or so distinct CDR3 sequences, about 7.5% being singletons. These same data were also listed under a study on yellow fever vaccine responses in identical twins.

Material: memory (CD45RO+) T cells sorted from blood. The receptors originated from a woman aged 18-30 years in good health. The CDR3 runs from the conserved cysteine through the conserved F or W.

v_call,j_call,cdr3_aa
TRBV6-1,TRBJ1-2,CASRNQGQGIYGYTF
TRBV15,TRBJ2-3,CATKPGTGGSDTQYF
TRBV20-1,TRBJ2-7,CSASDLTGEVEYF
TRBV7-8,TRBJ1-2,CASSLVTQGSIYGYTF
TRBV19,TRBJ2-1,CASSARQGSGGSSYNEQFF
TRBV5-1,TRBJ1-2,CASSLGVNYGYTF
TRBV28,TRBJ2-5,CASSFFRGETQYF
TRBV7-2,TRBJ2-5,CASSLVADLQQTQYF
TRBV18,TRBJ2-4,CASSPPDQINIQYF
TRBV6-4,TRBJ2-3,CASSHGQGEPDTQYF
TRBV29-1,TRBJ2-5,CSVEPRGETQYF
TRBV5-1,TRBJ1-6,CASSLAPTGVVSPLHF
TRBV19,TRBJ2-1,CASSSTRGRTHEQFF
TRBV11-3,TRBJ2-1,CASSLSRSSGEQFF
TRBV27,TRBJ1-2,CASSTGGKAHRYTF
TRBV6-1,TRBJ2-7,CASSEGHRSEFYEQYF
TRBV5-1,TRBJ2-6,CASSLGRGNSGANVLTF
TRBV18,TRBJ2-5,CASSRGQEQETQYF
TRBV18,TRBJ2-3,CASSPRGSDTQYF
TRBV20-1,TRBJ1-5,CSARANDYSNQPQHF
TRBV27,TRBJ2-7,CASSLFSRGVNEQYF
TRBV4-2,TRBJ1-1,CASGQDGQRNTEAFF